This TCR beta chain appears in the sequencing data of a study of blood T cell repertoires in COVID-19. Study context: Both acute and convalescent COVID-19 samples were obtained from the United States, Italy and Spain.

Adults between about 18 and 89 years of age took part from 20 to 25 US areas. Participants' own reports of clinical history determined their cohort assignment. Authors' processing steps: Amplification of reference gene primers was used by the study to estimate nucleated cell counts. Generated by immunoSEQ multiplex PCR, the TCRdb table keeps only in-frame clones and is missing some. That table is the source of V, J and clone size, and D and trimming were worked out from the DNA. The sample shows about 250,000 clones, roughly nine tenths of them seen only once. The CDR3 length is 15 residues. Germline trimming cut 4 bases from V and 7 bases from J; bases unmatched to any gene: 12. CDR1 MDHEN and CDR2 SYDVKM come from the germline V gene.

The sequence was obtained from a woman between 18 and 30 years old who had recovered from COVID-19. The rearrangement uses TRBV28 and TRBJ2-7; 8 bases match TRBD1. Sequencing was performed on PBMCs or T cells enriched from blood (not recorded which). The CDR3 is CASSSTGTGPREQYF. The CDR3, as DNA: TGTGCCAGCAGTTCCACCGGGACAGGCCCACGGGAGCAGTACTTC. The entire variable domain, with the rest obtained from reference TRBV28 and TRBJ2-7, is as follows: DVKVTQSSRYLVKRTGEKVFLECVQDMDHENMFWYRQDPGLGLRLIYFSYDVKMKEKGDIPEGYSVSREKKERFSLILESASTNQTSMYLCASSSTGTGPREQYFGPGTRLTVT.